Below are 20 T cell receptor beta chains sequenced from a single sample in a study of T cell repertoires in cytomegalovirus infection. TCRdb recomputed calls from the reads with MiXCR, one row per CDR3 protein. The sample lists about 830,000 distinct CDR3 sequences, approximately 29% occurring once. What these receptors recognize is not known. Sequencing was performed on cultured CD8+ T cells from PBMCs, taken from culture after CMV antigen stimulation. These receptors all stem from a human donor in good health (CMV status not recorded). Some clones in this sample may be carry-over from other donors' samples.

The chain has TRBV27 and TRBJ2-3; 7 bases are shared with TRBD1. V lost 2 bases, J lost 3 bases, and 5 bases stayed unmatched. CDR1 is MNHEY, CDR2 SMNVEV, per germline (reference sequence). This CDR3 has 15 amino acids. The CDR3 here is CASSLGQGVTDTQYF. CDR3 nucleotides: TGTGCCAGCAGTTTAGGGCAGGGGGTTACAGATACGCAGTATTTT.

In this sample, this clonotype turned up a few times. This sequence joins TRBV7-9 and TRBJ2-3; 8 bases map to TRBD1. This CDR3 contains 16 residues. After removal of 5 bases from V and 0 bases from J, the junction contained 7 bases not matched to a gene. Germline V gene sequence: CDR1 SEHNR, CDR2 FQNEAQ (reference sequence). CDR3 DNA sequence: TGTGCCAGCAGCCCCCGACAGGGGATGAGCACAGATACGCAGTATTTT. This codes for CASSPRQGMSTDTQYF.

This clonotype was counted only a few times. The chain links TRBV4-3 to TRBJ2-3, with D possibly matching TRBD1 (6 bases). Trimming removed 1 base at V and 0 bases at J, with 8 bases between. The CDR3 is made up of 15 amino acids. Germline V gives CDR1 LGHNA, CDR2 YSLEER. CDR3 in DNA: TGCGCCAGCAGCCAAGTCGACAGGAGCACAGATACGCAGTATTTT. It specifies CASSQVDRSTDTQYF.

The rearrangement joins TRBV7-6 to TRBJ2-1; D is ambiguous. There are 16 residues in the CDR3. V was shortened by 4 bases and J by 4 bases, with 17 bases between the two germline ends. Germline V lookup: CDR1 SGHVS, CDR2 FNYEAQ. In DNA form, the CDR3 reads TGTGCCAGCAGCTCTCTTAATCCTCTGGTTTACAATGAGCAGTTCTTC. This translates into CASSSLNPLVYNEQFF.

This clonotype was seen just once. This chain links TRBV7-8 with TRBJ1-2; D not resolved. The CDR3 extends over 15 amino acids. Germline V lookup: CDR1 SGHVS, CDR2 FQNEAQ. The germline V and J ends were trimmed by 1 base and 7 bases, with 16 bases remaining between them. CDR3 residues: CASSLGGGHQVGYTF. The CDR3 DNA follows: TGTGCCAGCAGCTTAGGTGGCGGCCATCAAGTTGGCTACACCTTC. Full variable domain (rest looked up from reference TRBV7-8 and TRBJ1-2): GAGVSQSPRYKVAKRGQDVALRCDPISGHVSLFWYQQALGQGPEFLTYFQNEAQLDKSGLPSDRFFAERPEGSVSTLKIQRTQQEDSAVYLCASSLGGGHQVGYTFGSGTRLTVV.

A word on this clonotype: The junction shows a germline mismatch at one end, possibly a read error. The chain joins TRBV7-2 to TRBJ1-1; D perhaps matches TRBD1 (6 bases). The CDR3 loop spans 16 amino acids. The V gene's germline CDR1 is SGHTA and CDR2 FQGNSA. In nucleotides, the CDR3 is TGTGCCAGCAACTTAGCCTACAGGGCTGAAAACACTGAAGCTTTCTTT. Translating gives CASNLAYRAENTEAFF. Based on the CDR3 plus reference TRBV7-2 and TRBJ1-1, the full variable domain is GAGVSQSPSNKVTEKGKDVELRCDPISGHTALYWYRQSLGQGLEFLIYFQGNSAPDKSGLPSDRFSAERTGGSVSTLTIQRTQQEDSAVYLCASNLAYRAENTEAFFGQGTRLTVV.

This clonotype was detected only a few times. The chain joins TRBV7-9 to TRBJ1-3; 9 bases align to TRBD1. The V and J ends lost 8 bases and 1 base, in that order; junction bases with no gene match: 3. Per germline, CDR1 SEHNR and CDR2 FQNEAQ (reference sequence). CDR3 length equals 14 residues. The CDR3 coding sequence is TGTGCCAGCTTGGGGACAGGGTCTGGAAACACCATATATTTT. Translation: CASLGTGSGNTIYF.

About this clonotype itself: With a much larger clone just one base away, this may be a read error. This chain joins TRBV7-2 and TRBJ2-3; TRBD1 matches at 7 bases. Germline CDR1 and CDR2: SGHTA and FQGNSA. The CDR3 totals 14 residues. V dropped 8 bases and J dropped 2; count of bases not matched to a gene: 7. CDR3 loop: CASLITGVTDTQYF. The CDR3 nucleotides are TGTGCCAGCCTCATAACAGGGGTCACAGATACGCAGTATTTT. The full variable domain, completed using reference TRBV7-2 and TRBJ2-3, is GAGVSQSPSNKVTEKGKDVELRCDPISGHTALYWYRQSLGQGLEFLIYFQGNSAPDKSGLPSDRFSAERTGGSVSTLTIQRTQQEDSAVYLCASLITGVTDTQYFGPGTRLTVL.

This clonotype was detected many times. The rearrangement links TRBV18 to TRBJ1-3; D uncertain. The CDR3 has 13 amino acids. The V gene's germline CDR1 is KGHSH and CDR2 LQKENI. The V and J ends lost 5 bases and 6 bases respectively, with 11 bases between them. The CDR3 protein is CASSTLRLNTIYF. In nucleotides, the CDR3 is TGTGCCAGCTCAACCCTGCGGCTAAACACCATATATTTT.

The rearrangement joins TRBV10-1 to TRBJ2-7; D not resolved. CDR3 length: 15 amino acids. Germline CDR1 is WNHNN and CDR2 is SYGVQD (reference sequence). V was cut by 5 bases and J by 8 bases, with 22 bases left in between. Written as DNA, the CDR3 is TGCGCCAGCAGTATCGGAGACCCTTCCTCTGGCAAGCAGTACTTC. The encoded protein is CASSIGDPSSGKQYF.

The rearrangement joins TRBV15 to TRBJ2-5; TRBD1 agrees at 7 bases. Germline V gives CDR1 LNHNV, CDR2 YYDKDF (reference sequence). This CDR3 is 15 amino acids long. After removal of 5 bases from V and 2 bases from J, the junction contained 8 bases not matched to a gene. This chain's CDR3 is CATSSLTGLQETQYF. For the CDR3, the DNA is TGTGCCACCAGCTCCCTGACAGGGCTACAAGAGACCCAGTACTTC.

This clonotype was counted a single time. This chain links TRBV6-5 with TRBJ1-2, with 8 positions matching TRBD1. Germline-derived CDR1 and CDR2 are MNHEY and SVGAGI. CDR3 length: 13 amino acids. The J segment lost 7 bases and the V segment lost 5 bases, leaving 6 bases of the junction unmatched. Here the CDR3 DNA reads TGTGCCAGCAGTAGTACAGGGGGTCCTGGCTACACCTTC. This translates into CASSSTGGPGYTF.

The chain carries TRBV27 and TRBJ1-1; possibly TRBD1 for D (6 bases). This CDR3 comprises 13 residues. Germline V gene lookup returns CDR1 MNHEY and CDR2 SMNVEV (reference sequence). Between the trimmed V and J ends, which lost 3 bases and 6 bases, there was a span of 11 bases. In nucleotides, the CDR3 is TGTGCCAGCAGTTTTGGGGGGGCCGCTGAAGCTTTCTTT. It specifies CASSFGGAAEAFF.

This clonotype was observed a handful of times. The CDR3 region is CASSGTGREFEKLFF. Written as DNA, the CDR3 is TGTGCCAGCAGCGGGACAGGTCGTGAATTCGAAAAACTGTTTTTT. This chain joins TRBV7-9 and TRBJ1-4; 8 positions match TRBD1. The CDR3 loop spans 15 amino acids. V gave up 5 bases and J gave up 8 bases; unmatched junction bases: 10. Germline values: CDR1 SEHNR, CDR2 FQNEAQ (reference sequence).

This clonotype was recorded only once. The junction does not match germline at one end; this may be a read error. V gene TRBV27 combines with J gene TRBJ1-1; D call uncertain. The CDR3 has 14 amino acids. Germline CDR1 and CDR2: MNHEY and SMNVEV (reference sequence). CDR3 loop: CVSTLSPTNTEAFF. CDR3 nucleotides: TGTGTCAGCACCCTGAGCCCCACGAACACTGAAGCTTTCTTT.

This rearrangement joins TRBV12-5 to TRBJ1-1, with a weak D call TRBD1 (6 bases). The CDR3 has 12 amino acids. CDR1 and CDR2 (germline): LGHNT, FRNRAP. V lost 1 base to trimming and J lost 7 bases, with 7 bases between them. The chain's CDR3 is CASGLGGGEAFF. In DNA, the CDR3 is TGTGCTAGTGGTTTGGGAGGGGGTGAAGCTTTCTTT.

The chain uses TRBV6-2 or TRBV6-3 and TRBJ1-1, with D perhaps matching TRBD1 (6 bases). CDR3 length equals 14 residues. The germline V and J ends were trimmed by 1 base and 3 bases, with 9 bases remaining between them. Looked up from germline, CDR1 is MNHEY and CDR2 is SVGEGT. DNA of the CDR3: TGTGCCAGCAGTTACTGGGGGCCGGACACTGAAGCTTTCTTT. It translates to CASSYWGPDTEAFF.

This clonotype was recorded many times. This chain joins TRBV7-8 and TRBJ2-3, with D uncertain. Between the trimmed V and J ends, which lost 4 bases and 1 base, there was a span of 12 bases. Germline V CDR1 and CDR2: SGHVS, FQNEAQ. The CDR3 runs to 15 residues. CDR3 DNA: TGTGCCAGCAGCTCAACCGGGTCTCGCACAGATACGCAGTATTTT. Protein: CASSSTGSRTDTQYF. Filled out from reference TRBV7-8 and TRBJ2-3, the complete variable domain reads GAGVSQSPRYKVAKRGQDVALRCDPISGHVSLFWYQQALGQGPEFLTYFQNEAQLDKSGLPSDRFFAERPEGSVSTLKIQRTQQEDSAVYLCASSSTGSRTDTQYFGPGTRLTVL.

In this sample, this clonotype turned up a few times. The CDR3 reads CASSSAGYNTEAFF. The CDR3 nucleotides are TGTGCCAGCAGCTCCGCAGGGTACAACACTGAAGCTTTCTTT. The V call is TRBV7-9, the J call TRBJ1-1, with a tentative D call TRBD1 (5 bases). Germline V gene sequence: CDR1 SEHNR, CDR2 FQNEAQ (reference sequence). V dropped 4 bases and J dropped 2 bases, with 11 bases sitting between them. The CDR3 runs 14 residues.

This clonotype was observed a few times. The chain has TRBV7-9 and TRBJ2-3; D not certain. The CDR3 has 15 amino acids. From germline, CDR1 is SEHNR and CDR2 FQNEAQ (reference sequence). With 4 bases removed from V and 0 bases from J, the gap between germline ends came to 11 bases. CDR3 nucleotide sequence: TGTGCCAGCAGCTCTCCCGGCTCTAGCACAGATACGCAGTATTTT. Protein sequence: CASSSPGSSTDTQYF.